This T cell receptor (beta chain) originates from a study of CD8 T cells in Susac syndrome. CDR1 and CDR2 (germline): DFQATT, SNEGSKA (reference sequence). Deletions cut 5 bases from V and 5 bases from J, with 16 bases between. This CDR3 has 13 amino acids. Reverse transcription used about 0.45 to 1 ug RNA and random hexamers. TCRdb used MiXCR to reprocess the immunoSEQ multiplex PCR reads, holding one entry per CDR3 protein. The data show 180,000 or so distinct CDR3 sequences, with around 94% seen just once and about 0.13% held by the top ten. This clonotype was sampled from a human donor in good health. What was sequenced was CD4+ T cells from PBMCs. The chain joins TRBV20-1 to TRBJ2-7; tentatively, D is TRBD1 (6 bases). CDR3 in DNA: TGCAGTGCTCCCCAGGGGTCTATGAACGAGCAGTACTTC. It specifies CSAPQGSMNEQYF.